These T cell receptor beta chains were read from a single sample in a study of blood T cell repertoires in COVID-19. Data came from immunoSEQ multiplex PCR; TCRdb stores just in-frame clones and leaves some out. The data hold about 220,000 clones, with approximately 79% observed a single time. Sequences were obtained from peripheral blood. These receptor sequences come from a human donor in a cohort sampled during active COVID-19. The CDR3 runs from the conserved cysteine through the conserved F or W. A D gene is named only where the DNA matches it firmly. Some rows have no size entry. The others give once, few or many, or a class for an expanded clone.

cdr3_length j_call clone_size d_call v_call cdr3_aa cdr3_nt
15 TRBJ2-3 NA TRBD1 TRBV28 CASSPPGQGTDTQYF TGTGCCAGCAGTCCTCCGGGACAGGGCACAGATACGCAGTATTTT
14 TRBJ2-7 once TRBD1 TRBV4-3 CASSPSDSRGEQYF TGCGCCAGCAGCCCTTCGGACAGCAGGGGGGAGCAGTACTTC
14 TRBJ2-7 few TRBD2 TRBV7-9 CASSLASGGYEQYF TGTGCCAGCAGCTTAGCTAGCGGGGGCTACGAGCAGTACTTC
13 TRBJ1-5 once NA TRBV7-2 CASSFRVLQPQHF TGTGCCAGCAGCTTCAGGGTACTTCAGCCCCAGCATTTT
15 TRBJ2-7 NA TRBD1 TRBV18 CASSPETGDSYEQYF TGTGCCAGCTCACCAGAGACAGGGGACTCCTACGAGCAGTACTTC
15 TRBJ1-1 NA NA TRBV24-1 CATSDPGIGNTEAFF TGTGCCACCAGTGATCCGGGAATCGGGAACACTGAAGCTTTCTTT
15 TRBJ2-7 NA TRBD1 TRBV4-3 CASSQVAGGVGEQYF TGCGCCAGCAGCCAAGTCGCAGGGGGCGTCGGCGAGCAGTACTTC
14 TRBJ2-7 once TRBD2 TRBV5-1 CASSLGGGSGEQYF TGCGCCAGCAGCTTGGGAGGCGGGAGTGGCGAGCAGTACTTC
15 TRBJ2-7 NA TRBD2 TRBV7-3 CASSLSPGLAYEQYF TGTGCCAGCAGCTTATCGCCGGGACTAGCGTACGAGCAGTACTTC
14 TRBJ1-3 NA NA TRBV28 CASSFRGGGNTIYF TGTGCCAGCAGTTTTCGGGGGGGAGGAAACACCATATATTTT
14 TRBJ2-4 NA TRBD1 TRBV11-2 CASSLGTGGVTQYF TGTGCCAGCAGCTTAGGGACAGGGGGTGTCACTCAGTACTTC
15 TRBJ1-3 NA NA TRBV5-4 CASSRNTGSGNTIYF TGTGCCAGCAGCCGCAATACTGGCTCTGGAAACACCATATATTTT
17 TRBJ1-1 NA NA TRBV28 CASSTSRTAIMNTEAFF TGTGCCAGCAGCACCTCGAGGACAGCGATTATGAACACTGAAGCTTTCTTT
13 TRBJ1-5 NA NA TRBV9 CASSVSGNQPQHF TGTGCCAGCAGCGTATCAGGGAATCAGCCCCAGCATTTT
15 TRBJ2-7 NA NA TRBV28 CASRASNSNPYEQYF TGTGCCAGCAGGGCTAGCAACAGCAATCCCTACGAGCAGTACTTC
13 TRBJ2-7 NA NA TRBV6-5 CASSYPGTYEQYF TGTGCCAGCAGTTATCCAGGAACATACGAGCAGTACTTC
15 TRBJ2-7 NA NA TRBV27 CASTQQGGFSYEQYF TGTGCCAGCACCCAACAGGGTGGTTTTTCCTACGAGCAGTACTTC
17 TRBJ2-3 NA NA TRBV9 CASSVGGRGGTRDTQYF TGTGCCAGCAGCGTAGGGGGGAGGGGCGGGACAAGAGATACGCAGTATTTT
13 TRBJ1-2 few TRBD1 TRBV24-1 CATSETGAYGYTF TGTGCCACCAGTGAAACAGGGGCCTATGGCTACACCTTC
17 TRBJ1-5 NA TRBD1 TRBV19 CASRNHRRTGPYQPQHF TGTGCCAGTAGGAACCACCGTAGGACAGGCCCCTATCAGCCCCAGCATTTT
16 TRBJ2-6 once TRBD1 TRBV10-3 CAISDRGHSGANVLTF TGTGCCATCAGCGACAGGGGGCACTCTGGGGCCAACGTCCTGACTTTC
12 TRBJ2-3 NA NA TRBV13 CASSYGQDTQYF TGTGCCAGCAGCTACGGACAGGATACGCAGTATTTT
13 TRBJ2-7 few NA TRBV30 CAWDNEGVGEQYF TGTGCCTGGGATAACGAAGGGGTGGGCGAGCAGTACTTC
21 TRBJ2-7 NA NA TRBV18 CASSPLSPPYTPSPRAYEQYF TGTGCCAGCTCACCCCTATCTCCACCCTATACCCCCTCCCCCAGGGCCTACGAGCAGTACTTC
13 TRBJ2-7 NA NA TRBV7-2 CASSLGLVGEQYF TGTGCCAGCAGCTTAGGACTAGTCGGGGAGCAGTACTTC
14 TRBJ1-1 NA NA TRBV29-1 CSVPWGEVNTEAFF TGCAGCGTCCCCTGGGGGGAGGTGAACACTGAAGCTTTCTTT
15 TRBJ2-7 NA NA TRBV21-1 CASSTSGQRSYEQYF TGTGCCAGCAGCACCTCCGGACAGCGATCCTACGAGCAGTACTTC
15 TRBJ1-2 NA TRBD1 TRBV5-5 CASSWWDREHYGYTF TGTGCCAGCAGCTGGTGGGACAGGGAGCACTATGGCTACACCTTC
17 TRBJ2-3 NA TRBD2 TRBV3-1/TRBV3-2 CASSQDLAGFFTDTQYF TGTGCCAGCAGCCAAGATCTAGCGGGGTTCTTCACAGATACGCAGTATTTT
13 TRBJ2-5 NA NA TRBV28 CASSLRGLVTQYF TGTGCCAGCAGTTTAAGGGGGTTGGTGACCCAGTACTTC
15 TRBJ1-1 NA NA TRBV28 CASSPPTGPFTEAFF TGTGCCAGCAGTCCCCCGACAGGCCCCTTCACTGAAGCTTTCTTT
14 TRBJ1-2 NA NA TRBV2 CASRPLGEGYGYTF TGTGCCAGCAGGCCTCTCGGGGAAGGCTATGGCTACACCTTC
14 TRBJ2-3 few NA TRBV9 CASSPGFRTDTQYF TGTGCCAGCAGTCCAGGGTTCCGCACAGATACGCAGTATTTT
15 TRBJ2-3 NA TRBD2 TRBV11-3 CASSLEAGVSDTQYF TGTGCCAGCAGCTTAGAAGCGGGAGTGTCAGATACGCAGTATTTT
15 TRBJ2-7 NA TRBD1 TRBV24-1 CATSDSGQGLYEQYF TGTGCCACCAGTGATTCCGGACAGGGGCTGTACGAGCAGTACTTC
13 TRBJ2-7 NA NA TRBV6-2/TRBV6-3 CASSYGFTYEQYF TGTGCCAGCAGTTACGGCTTCACCTACGAGCAGTACTTC
15 TRBJ2-1 NA NA TRBV28 CASSLGRDGYNEQFF TGTGCCAGCAGTTTGGGGCGGGATGGCTACAATGAGCAGTTCTTC
15 TRBJ2-1 NA TRBD2 TRBV9 CASSTGTSGRNEQFF TGTGCCAGCAGCACCGGGACTAGCGGGCGTAATGAGCAGTTCTTC
16 TRBJ1-5 NA TRBD1 TRBV7-4 CASSFRTGSGDQPQHF TGTGCCAGCAGCTTCCGGACAGGTTCGGGAGATCAGCCCCAGCATTTT
13 TRBJ1-6 NA NA TRBV27 CASRPGGNSPLHF TGTGCCAGCAGGCCGGGCGGGAATTCACCCCTCCACTTT
11 TRBJ1-4 NA NA TRBV6-6 CASSQNEKLFF TGTGCCAGCAGCCAAAATGAAAAACTGTTTTTT
15 TRBJ2-7 NA TRBD2 TRBV6-6 CASSQVAGGRNEQYF TGTGCCAGCAGTCAGGTAGCGGGAGGGAGGAACGAGCAGTACTTC
12 TRBJ2-2 NA NA TRBV20-1 CSASYSTGELFF TGCAGTGCTAGTTACAGCACCGGGGAGCTGTTTTTT
14 TRBJ1-1 NA TRBD1 TRBV5-4 CASRSTGVGTEAFF TGTGCCAGCAGGTCCACAGGGGTGGGCACTGAAGCTTTCTTT
14 TRBJ1-2 NA NA TRBV30 CAWSGATTGLRYTF TGTGCCTGGAGTGGAGCCACAACAGGGCTCCGCTACACCTTC
13 TRBJ2-7 NA NA TRBV9 CASSVAGAGKQYF TGTGCCAGCAGCGTAGCAGGAGCGGGCAAGCAGTACTTC
12 TRBJ2-1 NA NA TRBV6-2/TRBV6-3 CASSYPRNEQFF TGTGCCAGCAGTTACCCGCGAAATGAGCAGTTCTTC
14 TRBJ2-7 NA NA TRBV10-3 CAISVDRQTYEQYF TGTGCCATCAGTGTCGACAGGCAGACCTACGAGCAGTACTTC